One T cell receptor beta chain is described in this entry. This record belongs to a study of blood T cell repertoires in COVID-19. TCRdb keeps only in-frame clones here, not all; method: immunoSEQ multiplex PCR. This table holds under 45,000 clones, about 86% found once. CDR1 and CDR2 from the germline V gene are SGDLS and YYNGEE. The CDR3 runs 16 residues. J gave up 6 bases and V 4 bases, and 7 bases lay outside the gene matches. This TCR derives from a woman aged 80 or older with active or convalescent COVID-19. The source material was peripheral blood. The chain combines TRBV9 with TRBJ2-2; 12 bases are shared with TRBD2. CDR3 coding DNA: TGTGCCAGCAGCCCCGGACTAGCGGGAAGGTCCGGGGAGCTGTTTTTT. Protein sequence: CASSPGLAGRSGELFF.